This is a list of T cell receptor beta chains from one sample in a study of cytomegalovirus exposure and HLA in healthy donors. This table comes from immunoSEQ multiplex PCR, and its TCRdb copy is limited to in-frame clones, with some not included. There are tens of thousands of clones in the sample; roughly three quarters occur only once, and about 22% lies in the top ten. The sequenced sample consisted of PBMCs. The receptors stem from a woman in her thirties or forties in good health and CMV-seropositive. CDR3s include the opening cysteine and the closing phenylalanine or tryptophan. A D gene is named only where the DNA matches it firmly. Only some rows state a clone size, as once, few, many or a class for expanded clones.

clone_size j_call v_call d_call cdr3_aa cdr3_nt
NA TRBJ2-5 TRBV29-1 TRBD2 CSVEASSGETQYF TGCAGCGTTGAAGCGTCTAGCGGAGAGACCCAGTACTTC
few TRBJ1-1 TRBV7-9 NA CASTQARVMNTEAFF TGTGCCAGCACCCAGGCGAGGGTGATGAACACTGAAGCTTTCTTT
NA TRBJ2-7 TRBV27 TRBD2 CASSLRRTSWSYEQYF TGTGCCAGCAGTCTTCGACGGACTAGCTGGTCCTACGAGCAGTACTTC
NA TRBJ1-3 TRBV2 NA CASSDNSLSGNTIYF TGTGCCAGCAGTGATAACAGCCTCTCTGGAAACACCATATATTTT
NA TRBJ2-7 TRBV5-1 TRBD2 CASSEGTSGRAITYEQYF TGCGCCAGCAGTGAAGGAACTAGCGGGAGGGCCATAACCTACGAGCAGTACTTC
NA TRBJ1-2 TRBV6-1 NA CASSEGQPRSGALYGYTF TGTGCCAGCAGTGAAGGTCAACCAAGGAGTGGGGCACTCTATGGCTACACCTTC
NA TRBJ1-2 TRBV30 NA CAWSVAGVGGYTF TGTGCCTGGAGCGTGGCAGGGGTTGGGGGCTACACCTTC
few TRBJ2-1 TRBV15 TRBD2 CATRSVPPGGLDEQFF TGTGCCACCCGGAGTGTCCCGCCGGGGGGTTTAGATGAGCAGTTCTTC
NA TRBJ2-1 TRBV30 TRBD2 CAWGGRNFNEQFF TGTGCCTGGGGCGGGAGGAACTTCAATGAGCAGTTCTTC
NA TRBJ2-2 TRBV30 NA CAWSDRVAGELFF TGTGCCTGGAGTGACAGGGTCGCCGGGGAGCTGTTTTTT
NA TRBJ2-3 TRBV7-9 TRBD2 CASSRSGGTDTQYF TGTGCCAGCAGCCGCAGCGGGGGCACAGATACGCAGTATTTT
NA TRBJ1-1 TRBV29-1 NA CSVEGTDKFEAFF TGCAGCGTTGAAGGGACAGATAAATTTGAAGCTTTCTTT
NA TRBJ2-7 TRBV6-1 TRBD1 CAGSRDRGLEQYF TGTGCCGGCTCCCGGGACAGGGGACTCGAGCAGTACTTC
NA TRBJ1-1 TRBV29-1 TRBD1 CSGMGQQTGEAFF TGCAGCGGGATGGGACAGCAAACAGGTGAAGCTTTCTTT
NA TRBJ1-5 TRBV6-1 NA CASDSSQHF TGTGCCAGCGACAGTTCCCAGCATTTT
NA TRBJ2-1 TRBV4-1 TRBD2 CASSQEKGLAGVPEQFF TGCGCCAGCAGCCAAGAGAAAGGACTAGCGGGAGTTCCTGAGCAGTTCTTC